These 13 T cell receptor beta chains originate from one sample sequenced in a study of cytomegalovirus exposure and HLA in healthy donors. Using immunoSEQ multiplex PCR, the repertoire was profiled, and TCRdb retains in-frame clones only, with some absent. Of 150,000 to 200,000 clones in the sample, around 84% were seen once. Sequencing was carried out using PBMCs. The receptors derive from a man aged 18 to 30 in good health and CMV-seropositive.

This clone was recorded once. The chain joins TRBV27 to TRBJ2-7; TRBD1 agrees at 9 bases. CDR1 and CDR2 from the germline V gene are MNHEY and SMNVEV (reference sequence). The trim removed 6 bases at V and 9 bases at J, leaving 6 bases unmatched. This CDR3 is 12 amino acids long. The CDR3 region is CASSEGQGGQYF. The CDR3 DNA is TGTGCCAGCAGCGAGGGACAGGGAGGGCAGTACTTC.

This chain uses TRBV5-1 with TRBJ2-2, with D maybe TRBD1 (7 bases). This CDR3 comprises 15 residues. Per germline, CDR1 SGHRS and CDR2 YFSETQ. The V end lost 0 bases, the J end lost 7 bases, and 13 bases lay between the germline ends. CDR3 region: CASSLVEGAIGELFF. DNA for the CDR3: TGCGCCAGCAGCTTGGTGGAGGGGGCTATCGGGGAGCTGTTTTTT.

Worth noting for this clone: It is unclear where the CDR3 begins or ends on the DNA, so no DNA is shown, and the CDR3 is as TCRdb lists it. The rearrangement uses TRBV7-9 and TRBJ2-1; the D segment call TRBD1 is taken from the table without a DNA check. The germline CDR1 and CDR2 sequences are SEHNR and FQNEAQ (reference sequence). The CDR3 adds up to 16 amino acids, both ends counted. The CDR3 protein is CASSLFGPGAYNEQFF.

V usage is TRBV6-6 and J usage is TRBJ2-7; 9 positions agree with TRBD2. The CDR3 sequence is 13 residues long. The V segment lost 2 bases and the J segment 6 bases; nucleotides outside the gene matches: 2. Germline V gene sequence: CDR1 MNHNY, CDR2 SVGAGI (reference sequence). The CDR3 nucleotides read TGTGCCAGCAGTTACCAGACTAGCGGCGAGCAGTACTTC. It codes for CASSYQTSGEQYF.

V usage is TRBV7-2 and J usage is TRBJ2-1, with unresolved D. Germline-derived CDR1 and CDR2 are SGHTA and FQGNSA. The CDR3 sequence is 15 residues long. The V gene lost 4 bases and the J gene lost 0 bases, with 10 bases spanning the gap. The CDR3 sequence is CASSSTHSSYNEQFF. CDR3 sequence (DNA): TGTGCCAGCAGCTCCACACACAGCTCCTACAATGAGCAGTTCTTC.

The rearrangement uses TRBV7-6 and TRBJ2-1, with 8 nucleotides matching TRBD2. V trimming: 10 bases; J trimming: 2 bases; junction bases outside the gene matches: 10. Germline-derived CDR1 and CDR2 are SGHVS and FNYEAQ. CDR3 length: 15 amino acids. The CDR3 sequence is CATSPGRAPYNEQFF. Written as DNA, the CDR3 is TGTGCCACCTCTCCCGGGAGGGCCCCCTACAATGAGCAGTTCTTC.

The chain carries TRBV6-5 and TRBJ1-2, with D maybe TRBD1 (5 bases). Germline-derived CDR1 and CDR2 are MNHEY and SVGAGI. Trimming removed 4 bases at V and 6 bases at J, with 15 bases between. CDR3 length equals 14 residues. CDR3 region: CASSSLGGKDGYTF. The CDR3 DNA is TGTGCCAGCAGTTCCCTGGGGGGGAAGGATGGCTACACCTTC.

The chain joins TRBV6-6 to TRBJ2-7; 8 nucleotides align to TRBD1. The CDR3 consists of 14 residues. The V and J ends lost 2 bases and 12 bases, in that order; junction bases with no gene match: 12. In germline, CDR1 is MNHNY, CDR2 SVGAGI (reference sequence). As DNA, the CDR3 is TGTGCCAGCAGTTACAGAGGGCAGGGGGCCTCCTCGTACTTC. Protein: CASSYRGQGASSYF.

This clone occurred a few times. The CDR3 region has the DNA TGTGCCTGGGCGGGCCAAAACTATGGCTACACCTTC. This translates into CAWAGQNYGYTF. The chain combines TRBV30 with TRBJ1-2; D uncertain. The CDR3 covers 12 residues. Looked up from germline, CDR1 is GTSNPN and CDR2 is SVGIG (reference sequence). With 5 bases removed from V and 2 bases from J, the gap between germline ends came to 9 bases.

The rearrangement joins TRBV2 to TRBJ2-1; 8 nucleotides match TRBD2. CDR1 is SNHLY, CDR2 FYNNEI, per germline. V lost 3 bases and J lost 7; bases outside the gene matches: 5. The CDR3 is made up of 14 amino acids. CDR3 in amino acids: CASSDSGGLNEQFF. As DNA, the CDR3 is TGTGCCAGCAGTGATTCGGGAGGGTTGAATGAGCAGTTCTTC.

In DNA form, the CDR3 reads TGTGCCAGCAGCTTAGGATGGGACAGGGGTGAAGCTTTCTTT. The encoded protein is CASSLGWDRGEAFF. The V and J genes are TRBV13 and TRBJ1-1; 10 bases line up with TRBD1. CDR1 PRHDT and CDR2 FYEKMQ come from the germline V gene (reference sequence). The CDR3 spans 14 residues. V was pared by 0 bases and J by 7 bases, with 2 bases of the junction left unmatched.

This clone was recorded many times. V is TRBV27 and J is TRBJ2-2, with 7 bases fitting TRBD1. V shed 2 bases, J shed 5 bases, and the junction held 8 bases outside the gene matches. Germline CDR1 MNHEY, CDR2 SMNVEV (reference sequence). The CDR3 contains 16 residues. The DNA of the CDR3 is TGTGCCAGCAGTTTAATCAAGGGGGCGCGAACCGGGGAGCTGTTTTTT. The encoded protein is CASSLIKGARTGELFF.

The chain carries TRBV7-2 and TRBJ1-5; 7 positions match TRBD1. Per germline, CDR1 SGHTA and CDR2 FQGNSA. CDR3 length equals 13 residues. Losses at the gene ends were 5 bases for V and 9 bases for J; bases not matched to a gene: 7. The CDR3 here is CASSTGTDWPQHF. CDR3 nucleotides: TGTGCCAGCAGCACGGGGACAGATTGGCCCCAGCATTTT. The whole variable domain, filled in from reference TRBV7-2 and TRBJ1-5, reads GAGVSQSPSNKVTEKGKDVELRCDPISGHTALYWYRQSLGQGLEFLIYFQGNSAPDKSGLPSDRFSAERTGGSVSTLTIQRTQQEDSAVYLCASSTGTDWPQHFGDGTRLSIL.